This T cell receptor beta chain derives from a study of blood T cell repertoires in COVID-19. The wider study: The origin of the acute and convalescent COVID-19 samples was the United States, Italy and Spain.

The protocol was immunoSEQ multiplex PCR, while the TCRdb copy is restricted to in-frame clones and leaves out a portion. The sample has fewer than 250,000 clones, about 85% seen once. Enrolment of Seattle patients took place during active infection, and they were followed longitudinally. CDR3 length: 14 residues. V was clipped by 0 bases and J by 1 base, with 7 bases between them. CDR1 is SGHRS, CDR2 YFSETQ, per germline. The specimen sequenced was peripheral blood. The chain joins TRBV5-1 to TRBJ1-1; D call uncertain. The sequence came from a woman of 80 years or more with COVID-19, enrolled during active disease. CDR3 region: CASSLAGQNTEAFF. The CDR3 region has the DNA TGCGCCAGCAGCTTGGCTGGCCAGAACACTGAAGCTTTCTTT.